Here is one T cell receptor (beta chain) with its context. What it binds is not known. The data were obtained in a study of shared clonotypes between healthy human individuals. Study findings and constraints: The study sampled only blood, and tissue repertoires likely differ. Among donors, the sharing of clonotypes was expected to be influenced by sequencing depth.

The authors ran the assay at deep level. Per the original methods: Filtering differed, since immunoSEQ gave only junction sequences and no quality scores. Generated by immunoSEQ multiplex PCR, the TCRdb table keeps only in-frame clones and is missing some. D and trimming were read from the DNA, whereas the V and J calls and clone size are those reported in that table. The sample has more than 2 million clones, about 94% seen once. CDR1 is ENHRY and CDR2 is SYGVKD in the germline V gene. The CDR3 spans 13 residues. The ends lost 7 bases at V and 3 bases at J; junction bases unmatched: 5. Positive CCR7 selection of CD45RO-negative cells yielded the naive CD8 cells, and terminally differentiated effector memory CD45RA+ cells were excluded.

This receptor was taken from a man in his late teens or twenties in good health. Material: naive CD8+ T cells sorted from blood. This chain joins TRBV10-3 and TRBJ1-2; TRBD1 aligns across 7 bases. CDR3 amino acids: CAINEGTDYGYTF. CDR3 sequence (DNA): TGTGCCATCAACGAAGGGACAGACTATGGCTACACCTTC.